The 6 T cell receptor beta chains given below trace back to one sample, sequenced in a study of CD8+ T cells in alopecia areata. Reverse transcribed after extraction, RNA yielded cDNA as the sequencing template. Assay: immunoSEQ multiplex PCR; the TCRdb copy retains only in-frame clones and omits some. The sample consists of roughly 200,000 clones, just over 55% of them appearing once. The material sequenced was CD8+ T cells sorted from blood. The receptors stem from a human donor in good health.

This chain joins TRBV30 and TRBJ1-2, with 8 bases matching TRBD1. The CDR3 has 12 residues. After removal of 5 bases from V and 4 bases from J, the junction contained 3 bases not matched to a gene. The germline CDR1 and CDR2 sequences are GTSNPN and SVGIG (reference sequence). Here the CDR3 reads CAWGQGPYGYTF. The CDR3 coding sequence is TGTGCCTGGGGACAGGGCCCCTATGGCTACACCTTC.

The CDR3 is CSVEDQDGSSSYEQYF. CDR3 nucleotide sequence: TGCAGCGTTGAAGATCAAGACGGGTCCAGCTCCTACGAGCAGTACTTC. The V and J genes are TRBV29-1 and TRBJ2-7; D call uncertain. CDR3 size: 16 residues. Looked up from germline, CDR1 is SQVTM and CDR2 is ANQGSEA. The germline V and J ends were trimmed by 0 bases and 0 bases, with 15 bases remaining between them.

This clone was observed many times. The CDR3 loop reads CASSSKWGEAFF. The CDR3 DNA sequence: TGTGCCAGCAGCTCTAAATGGGGCGAAGCTTTCTTT. The chain carries TRBV5-6 and TRBJ1-1; a weak D match, TRBD1 (5 bases). Trimming pared 3 bases from V and 8 bases from J, leaving 11 bases between. From germline, CDR1 is SGHDT and CDR2 YYEEEE. The CDR3 totals 12 residues.

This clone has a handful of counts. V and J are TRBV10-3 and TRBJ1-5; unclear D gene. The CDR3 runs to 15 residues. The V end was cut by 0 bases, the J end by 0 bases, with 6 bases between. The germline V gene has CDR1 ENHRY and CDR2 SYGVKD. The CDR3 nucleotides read TGTGCCATCAGTGAGTCGGAGGGTAGCAATCAGCCCCAGCATTTT. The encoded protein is CAISESEGSNQPQHF.

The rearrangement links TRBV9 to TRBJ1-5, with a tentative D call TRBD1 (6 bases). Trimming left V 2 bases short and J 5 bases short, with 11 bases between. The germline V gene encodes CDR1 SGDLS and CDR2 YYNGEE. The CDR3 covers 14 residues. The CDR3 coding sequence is TGTGCCAGCAGCGTTGGGGGGCCGGATCAGCCCCAGCATTTT. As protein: CASSVGGPDQPQHF.

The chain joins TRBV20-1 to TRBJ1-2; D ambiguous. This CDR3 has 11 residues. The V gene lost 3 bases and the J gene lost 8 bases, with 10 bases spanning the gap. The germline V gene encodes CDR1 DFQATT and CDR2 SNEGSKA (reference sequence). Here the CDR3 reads CSARSLDGYTF. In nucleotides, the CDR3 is TGCAGTGCTAGGTCGCTCGACGGCTACACCTTC.